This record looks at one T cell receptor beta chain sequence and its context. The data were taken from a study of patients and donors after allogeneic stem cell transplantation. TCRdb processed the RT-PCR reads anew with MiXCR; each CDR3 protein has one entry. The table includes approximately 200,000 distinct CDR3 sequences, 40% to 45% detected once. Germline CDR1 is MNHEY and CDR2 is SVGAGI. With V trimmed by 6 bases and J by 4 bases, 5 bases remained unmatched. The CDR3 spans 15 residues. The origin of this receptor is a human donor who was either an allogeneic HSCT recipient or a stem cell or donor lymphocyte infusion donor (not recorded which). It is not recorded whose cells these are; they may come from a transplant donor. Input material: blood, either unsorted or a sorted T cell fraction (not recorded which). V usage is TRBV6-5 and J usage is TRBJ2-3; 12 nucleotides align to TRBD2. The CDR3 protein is CASRTSGSAADTQYF. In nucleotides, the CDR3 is TGTGCCAGCAGGACTAGCGGGAGTGCGGCAGATACGCAGTATTTT.